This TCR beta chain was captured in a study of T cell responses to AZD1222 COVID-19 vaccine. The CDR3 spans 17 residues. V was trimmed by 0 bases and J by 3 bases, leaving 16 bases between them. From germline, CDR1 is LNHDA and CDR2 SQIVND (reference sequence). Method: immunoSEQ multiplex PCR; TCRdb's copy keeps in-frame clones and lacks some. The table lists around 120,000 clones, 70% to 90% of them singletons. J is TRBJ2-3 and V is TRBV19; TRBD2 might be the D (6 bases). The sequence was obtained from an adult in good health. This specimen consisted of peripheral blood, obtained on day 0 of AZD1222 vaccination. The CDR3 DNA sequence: TGTGCCAGTAGTATAGATCATGCGGGGCGCCCTACAGATACGCAGTATTTT. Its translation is CASSIDHAGRPTDTQYF.